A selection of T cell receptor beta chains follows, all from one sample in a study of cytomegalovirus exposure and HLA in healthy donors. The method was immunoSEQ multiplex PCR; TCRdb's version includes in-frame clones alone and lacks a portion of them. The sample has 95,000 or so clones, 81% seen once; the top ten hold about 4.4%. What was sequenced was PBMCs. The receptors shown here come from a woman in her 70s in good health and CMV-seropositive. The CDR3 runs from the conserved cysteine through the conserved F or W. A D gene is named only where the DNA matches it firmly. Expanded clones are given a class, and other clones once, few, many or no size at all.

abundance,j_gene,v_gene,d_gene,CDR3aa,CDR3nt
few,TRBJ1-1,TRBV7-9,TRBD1,CASSQKPVRGLMNTEAFF,TGTGCCAGCAGCCAAAAGCCAGTCAGGGGGCTTATGAACACTGAAGCTTTCTTT
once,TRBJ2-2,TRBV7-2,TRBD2,CASSLTPPGAGGEGGELFF,TGTGCCAGCAGCTTAACCCCTCCGGGAGCGGGAGGAGAGGGCGGGGAGCTGTTTTTT
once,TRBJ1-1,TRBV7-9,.,CASSSGGRTEAFF,TGTGCCAGCAGCTCAGGTGGGAGGACTGAAGCTTTCTTT
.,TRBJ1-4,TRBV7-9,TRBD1,CASSPGQGKNEKLFF,TGTGCCAGCAGCCCCGGACAGGGGAAAAATGAAAAACTGTTTTTT
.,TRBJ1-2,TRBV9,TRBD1,CASSVAPGQTYGYTF,TGTGCCAGCAGCGTAGCCCCGGGACAGACTTATGGCTACACCTTC
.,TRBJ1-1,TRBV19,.,CASSDGGRSGTEAFF,TGTGCCAGTAGTGACGGGGGAAGGTCGGGCACTGAAGCTTTCTTT
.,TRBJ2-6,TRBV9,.,CASSPSGQGLWANVLTF,TGTGCCAGCAGCCCCAGTGGGCAGGGCCTCTGGGCCAACGTCCTGACTTTC
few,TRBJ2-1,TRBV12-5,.,CASAIGAVNEQFF,TGTGCTAGTGCCATCGGAGCGGTCAATGAGCAGTTCTTC
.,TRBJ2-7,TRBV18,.,CASSPDSYEQYF,TGTGCCAGCTCACCCGACAGTTACGAGCAGTACTTC
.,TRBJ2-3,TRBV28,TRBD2,CASSVTSGRTDTQYF,TGTGCCAGCAGTGTCACTAGCGGGAGGACAGATACGCAGTATTTT
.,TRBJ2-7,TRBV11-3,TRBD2,CASSLAASGKYEQYF,TGTGCCAGCAGCTTGGCGGCTAGCGGGAAGTACGAGCAGTACTTC
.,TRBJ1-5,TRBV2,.,CASSGQSNQPQHF,TGTGCCAGCAGTGGACAGAGCAATCAGCCCCAGCATTTT
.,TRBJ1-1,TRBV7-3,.,CASSLKGYGEAFF,TGTGCCAGCAGCTTAAAGGGGTACGGTGAAGCTTTCTTT
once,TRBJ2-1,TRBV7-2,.,CASSPYPRDTYNEQFF,TGTGCCAGCAGCCCCTATCCCCGAGACACATACAATGAGCAGTTCTTC
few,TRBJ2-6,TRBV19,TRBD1,CASSPQQGGEVSGANVLTF,TGTGCCAGTAGTCCCCAACAGGGGGGCGAGGTATCTGGGGCCAACGTCCTGACTTTC